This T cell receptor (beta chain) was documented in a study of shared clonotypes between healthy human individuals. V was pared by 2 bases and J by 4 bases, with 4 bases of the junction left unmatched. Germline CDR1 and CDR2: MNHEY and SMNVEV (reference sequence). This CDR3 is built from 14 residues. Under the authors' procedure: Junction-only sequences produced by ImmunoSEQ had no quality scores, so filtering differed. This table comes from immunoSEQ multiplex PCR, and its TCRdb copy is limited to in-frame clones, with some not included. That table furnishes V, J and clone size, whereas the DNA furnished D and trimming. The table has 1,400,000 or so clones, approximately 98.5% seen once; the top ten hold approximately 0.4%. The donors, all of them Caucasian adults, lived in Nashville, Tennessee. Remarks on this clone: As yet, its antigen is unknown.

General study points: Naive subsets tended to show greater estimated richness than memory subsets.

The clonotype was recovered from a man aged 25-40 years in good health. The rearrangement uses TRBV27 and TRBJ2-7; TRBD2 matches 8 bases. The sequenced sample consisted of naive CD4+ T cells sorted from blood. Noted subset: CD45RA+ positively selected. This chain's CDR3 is CASSLRGGRYEQYF. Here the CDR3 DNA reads TGTGCCAGCAGTTTAAGGGGCGGGAGGTACGAGCAGTACTTC.